What follows are 28 T cell receptor beta chains derived from one specimen sequenced in a study of T-cell memory formation after mild COVID-19. TCRdb reanalysed the 5' RACE reads using MiXCR and keeps one entry per CDR3 protein. The sample has about 560,000 distinct CDR3 sequences, roughly 18% seen once; the top ten hold around 11%. Sequencing was done on a sample of PBMCs or a T cell subset sorted from them (not recorded which). The receptors were gathered from an adult woman who had mild COVID-19 (a few samples of this study predate the infection). Cell type and time point are not known.

In nucleotides, the CDR3 is TGTGCCAGCAGCGCGCAAGATACGCAGTATTTT. This translates into CASSAQDTQYF. The genes are TRBV7-9 and TRBJ2-3; D unresolved. The germline gives CDR1 SEHNR, CDR2 FQNEAQ (reference sequence). Trimming stripped 5 bases from V and 5 bases from J, with 5 bases between. The CDR3 consists of 11 residues. Full variable domain (rest looked up from reference TRBV7-9 and TRBJ2-3): DTGVSQNPRHKITKRGQNVTFRCDPISEHNRLYWYRQTLGQGPEFLTYFQNEAQLEKSRLLSDRFSAERPKGSFSTLEIQRTEQGDSAMYLCASSAQDTQYFGPGTRLTVL.

V and J are TRBV11-3 and TRBJ2-1; D is tentatively TRBD1 or TRBD2 (5 bases each). There are 15 residues in the CDR3. V lost 5 bases to trimming and J lost 8 bases, with 19 bases between them. Germline CDR1 reads SGHNT; CDR2 reads YENEEA. CDR3 DNA: TGTGCCAGCAGCGGACGGGGCTCCCAGGACCATGAGCAGTTCTTC. Its protein product is CASSGRGSQDHEQFF.

This clonotype was seen a handful of times. V usage is TRBV20-1 and J usage is TRBJ2-2; D is unresolved. From germline, CDR1 is DFQATT and CDR2 SNEGSKA (reference sequence). The CDR3 has 14 amino acids. Trimming pared 3 bases from V and 0 bases from J, leaving 8 bases between. CDR3 loop: CSASGHANTGELFF. For the CDR3, the DNA is TGCAGTGCTAGCGGTCACGCGAACACCGGGGAGCTGTTTTTT.

The chain employs TRBV25-1 and TRBJ2-3; perhaps TRBD2 as D (6 bases). Germline values: CDR1 MGHDK, CDR2 SYGVNS. The CDR3 contains 14 residues. Trimming removed 3 bases from V and 4 bases from J, with 11 bases in between. The DNA for the CDR3 is TGTGCCAGCAGTGAGGACGGGAGAGCAGATACGCAGTATTTT. It encodes CASSEDGRADTQYF.

In this sample, this clonotype turned up a few times. The chain carries TRBV5-1 and TRBJ2-7; D is uncertain. V was cut by 4 bases and J by 0 bases, with 14 bases left in between. Germline lookup yields CDR1 SGHRS and CDR2 YFSETQ. The CDR3 contains 15 residues. The CDR3 region has the DNA TGCGCCAGCAGCAGATCAGCGATTCGCTCCTACGAGCAGTACTTC. Its translation: CASSRSAIRSYEQYF. Full variable domain (missing parts from reference TRBV5-1 and TRBJ2-7): KAGVTQTPRYLIKTRGQQVTLSCSPISGHRSVSWYQQTPGQGLQFLFEYFSETQRNKGNFPGRFSGRQFSNSRSEMNVSTLELGDSALYLCASSRSAIRSYEQYFGPGTRLTVT.

The V call is TRBV19, the J call TRBJ2-5; TRBD2 is a possible D gene (6 bases). The CDR3 has 16 amino acids. Germline values: CDR1 LNHDA, CDR2 SQIVND (reference sequence). V lost 9 bases and J 5 bases, leaving 25 bases between the germline ends. CDR3 sequence: CASKSGPGPLLETQYF. CDR3 in DNA: TGTGCCAGCAAAAGCGGGCCGGGGCCCTTATTGGAGACCCAGTACTTC.

This clonotype was counted between two and nine times. The V and J genes are TRBV5-1 and TRBJ2-3, with TRBD1 matching over 7 bases. Germline assignment: CDR1 SGHRS and CDR2 YFSETQ. The CDR3 length is 12 residues. The V segment lost 4 bases and the J segment 5 bases; nucleotides outside the gene matches: 1. The CDR3 is CASSRTGDTQYF. The CDR3 region has the DNA TGCGCCAGCAGCAGGACAGGAGATACGCAGTATTTT. The entire variable domain, with the rest obtained from reference TRBV5-1 and TRBJ2-3, is as follows: KAGVTQTPRYLIKTRGQQVTLSCSPISGHRSVSWYQQTPGQGLQFLFEYFSETQRNKGNFPGRFSGRQFSNSRSEMNVSTLELGDSALYLCASSRTGDTQYFGPGTRLTVL.

A few counts support this clonotype. The V call is TRBV20-1, the J call TRBJ1-2; 9 nucleotides line up with TRBD1. The germline CDR1 and CDR2 sequences are DFQATT and SNEGSKA (reference sequence). Trimming cost V 0 bases and J 4 bases; bases outside gene matches: 3. CDR3 length equals 14 residues. The CDR3 sequence is CSARDVDRGYGYTF. The CDR3 DNA is TGCAGTGCTAGAGATGTGGACAGGGGCTATGGCTACACCTTC.

This clonotype was recorded a few times. The chain carries TRBV5-1 and TRBJ1-1; no clear D. V was trimmed by 7 bases and J by 1 base, leaving 14 bases between them. Per the germline V gene, CDR1 is SGHRS and CDR2 is YFSETQ. The CDR3 totals 14 residues. CDR3 loop: CASGSPGTNTEAFF. CDR3 DNA: TGCGCCAGCGGCAGTCCGGGAACGAACACTGAAGCTTTCTTT.

The chain recombines TRBV12-3 or TRBV12-4 with TRBJ2-1; the match to TRBD2 covers 7 bases. The CDR3 loop spans 16 amino acids. V gave up 2 bases and J gave up 7 bases; unmatched junction bases: 11. CDR3 DNA: TGTGCCAGCAGTTTAATTATGGCGGGAGAGGGTAATGAGCAGTTCTTC. This sequence encodes CASSLIMAGEGNEQFF.

This chain connects TRBV4-3 to TRBJ2-1; tentative D call: TRBD1 (6 bases). V shed 4 bases and J shed 2 bases, with 9 bases lying between them. The CDR3 has 14 amino acids. CDR1 and CDR2 (germline): LGHNA, YSLEER. The CDR3 reads CASSPRDTYNEQFF. The CDR3 DNA sequence: TGCGCCAGCAGCCCCCGGGACACCTACAATGAGCAGTTCTTC.

This sequence joins TRBV5-1 and TRBJ1-1, with D unresolved. Germline CDR1 is SGHRS and CDR2 is YFSETQ. The V and J ends lost 5 bases and 0 bases respectively, with 14 bases between them. The CDR3 runs to 15 residues. CDR3 residues: CASSLADPMNTEAFF. The CDR3 DNA sequence: TGCGCCAGCAGTCTGGCAGACCCAATGAACACTGAAGCTTTCTTT.

This clonotype has only a few counts. The V call is TRBV6-5, the J call TRBJ2-2, with D hard to call. Germline V gene sequence: CDR1 MNHEY, CDR2 SVGAGI. CDR3 length: 13 amino acids. V lost 5 bases and J 6 bases, leaving 10 bases between the germline ends. CDR3: CASSPLGSGELFF. CDR3 sequence (DNA): TGTGCCAGCAGTCCCTTAGGGTCCGGGGAGCTGTTTTTT.

The genes are TRBV30 and TRBJ2-1, with D possibly being TRBD1 or TRBD2 (5 bases each). CDR3 length: 16 residues. Trimming took off 0 bases at V and 5 bases at J, with 17 bases between the two ends. The germline CDR1 and CDR2 sequences are GTSNPN and SVGIG (reference sequence). CDR3 amino acids: CAWSVGVRGSNNEQFF. The DNA for the CDR3 is TGTGCCTGGAGTGTAGGGGTACGAGGGAGTAACAATGAGCAGTTCTTC.

This chain uses TRBV5-5 with TRBJ1-4; D call uncertain. The ends were cut back, 0 bases at V and 4 bases at J, with 7 bases in the middle. Germline CDR1 reads SGHKS; CDR2 reads YYEKEE (reference sequence). This CDR3 spans 14 amino acids. Here the CDR3 reads CASSLGAYNEKLFF. In DNA, the CDR3 is TGTGCCAGCAGCTTGGGGGCCTATAATGAAAAACTGTTTTTT. The full variable domain, in which reference TRBV5-5 and TRBJ1-4 provide the parts outside the CDR3, is DAGVTQSPTHLIKTRGQQVTLRCSPISGHKSVSWYQQVLGQGPQFIFQYYEKEERGRGNFPDRFSARQFPNYSSELNVNALLLGDSALYLCASSLGAYNEKLFFGSGTQLSVL.

This clonotype has a count of ten or more. This chain joins TRBV5-1 and TRBJ2-5; TRBD1 agrees at 10 bases. This CDR3 is 15 amino acids long. V shed 4 bases and J 3 bases; nucleotides not matched to a gene: 6. In germline, CDR1 is SGHRS, CDR2 YFSETQ. CDR3 DNA: TGCGCCAGCAGCAACGACAGGGGGCTTGAAGAGACCCAGTACTTC. Residues: CASSNDRGLEETQYF.

V and J are TRBV6-6 and TRBJ1-3; D gene uncertain. Germline V gives CDR1 MNHNY, CDR2 SVGAGI (reference sequence). V was trimmed by 4 bases and J by 0 bases, leaving 16 bases between them. The CDR3 loop spans 17 amino acids. This chain's CDR3 is CASSFWRAFSSGNTIYF. The CDR3 nucleotides are TGTGCCAGCAGTTTCTGGCGGGCCTTCTCCTCTGGAAACACCATATATTTT.

This clonotype was counted between two and nine times. The chain couples TRBV20-1 to TRBJ2-1; D is unclear. The CDR3 covers 12 residues. Germline V CDR1 and CDR2: DFQATT, SNEGSKA (reference sequence). V was shortened by 6 bases and J by 7 bases, with 13 bases between the two germline ends. As DNA, the CDR3 is TGCAGTGCACGAATGCTTGGGAATGAGCAGTTCTTC. Residues: CSARMLGNEQFF.

This chain joins TRBV5-1 and TRBJ2-1; TRBD2 is a possible D gene (6 bases). CDR3 length: 15 amino acids. Germline V gives CDR1 SGHRS, CDR2 YFSETQ. With 4 bases removed from V and 8 bases from J, the gap between germline ends came to 19 bases. The CDR3 bases are TGCGCCAGCAGCCCGGAGGGCGGGTCCGGGGATGAGCAGTTCTTC. Encoded protein: CASSPEGGSGDEQFF.

The rearrangement links TRBV20-1 to TRBJ2-7; 9 bases fit TRBD2. Germline V gene sequence: CDR1 DFQATT, CDR2 SNEGSKA (reference sequence). The CDR3 runs to 14 residues. V was clipped by 3 bases and J by 2 bases; unmatched bases: 5. CDR3 residues: CSASMVAGAYEQYF. CDR3 in DNA: TGCAGTGCTAGTATGGTAGCGGGAGCCTACGAGCAGTACTTC.

V is TRBV7-2 and J is TRBJ2-7; TRBD1 aligns across 9 bases. V was pared by 3 bases and J by 5 bases, with 5 bases of the junction left unmatched. Germline CDR1 reads SGHTA; CDR2 reads FQGNSA. CDR3 length equals 14 residues. The CDR3 protein is CASSFGQGRHEQYF. Here the CDR3 DNA reads TGTGCCAGCAGCTTTGGACAGGGGAGGCACGAGCAGTACTTC.

The sample holds a few counts of this clonotype. This chain links TRBV18 with TRBJ2-1, with a weak D call TRBD1 (5 bases). V was clipped by 2 bases and J by 0 bases, with 11 bases between them. The V gene's germline CDR1 is KGHSH and CDR2 LQKENI. CDR3 length: 16 amino acids. As DNA, the CDR3 is TGTGCCAGCTCACCAGTGTCGGACAACTCCTACAATGAGCAGTTCTTC. As protein: CASSPVSDNSYNEQFF.

The chain is built from TRBV3-1 and TRBJ1-1; D is possibly TRBD1 (6 bases). The germline V gene encodes CDR1 LGHDT and CDR2 YNNKEL (reference sequence). V was trimmed by 7 bases and J by 1 base, leaving 10 bases between them. The CDR3 runs to 13 residues. Here the CDR3 reads CASTPTGNTEAFF. Here the CDR3 DNA reads TGTGCCAGCACACCGACAGGGAACACTGAAGCTTTCTTT.

This clonotype was counted ten times or more. The chain couples TRBV29-1 to TRBJ1-5; the D is unclear. CDR1 SQVTM and CDR2 ANQGSEA come from the germline V gene. V was pared by 0 bases and J by 4 bases, with 4 bases between. The CDR3 is made up of 12 amino acids. The CDR3 region has the DNA TGCAGCGTTGAAGATACAAATCAGCCCCAGCATTTT. The encoded protein is CSVEDTNQPQHF. Looking up the rest from reference TRBV29-1 and TRBJ1-5 gives the full variable domain: SAVISQKPSRDICQRGTSLTIQCQVDSQVTMMFWYRQQPGQSLTLIATANQGSEATYESGFVIDKFPISRPNLTFSTLTVSNMSPEDSSIYLCSVEDTNQPQHFGDGTRLSIL.

This clonotype was seen more than once but under ten times. The chain has TRBV20-1 and TRBJ1-2; TRBD1 matches at 8 bases. The CDR3 length is 13 residues. Germline V gene lookup returns CDR1 DFQATT and CDR2 SNEGSKA (reference sequence). After removal of 5 bases from V and 5 bases from J, the junction contained 7 bases not matched to a gene. In DNA, the CDR3 is TGCAGTGCTGAGACAGGGGAGGCGTATGGCTACACCTTC. As protein: CSAETGEAYGYTF.

This clonotype showed up just a few times. The chain carries TRBV4-3 and TRBJ2-1; unclear D gene. V gave up 0 bases and J gave up 4 bases, with 16 bases separating them. There are 17 residues in the CDR3. CDR1 is LGHNA and CDR2 is YSLEER in the germline V gene. As DNA, the CDR3 is TGCGCCAGCAGCCAAGAAGAGGTAGTCCCCGGGTACAATGAGCAGTTCTTC. Amino acids: CASSQEEVVPGYNEQFF.

J is TRBJ2-1 and V is TRBV28, with 8 bases fitting TRBD1. J gave up 3 bases and V 1 base, and 5 bases lay outside the gene matches. The CDR3 is 16 residues long. Germline CDR1 and CDR2: MDHEN and SYDVKM. DNA for the CDR3: TGTGCCAGCAGTTTATTAGGACAGGGAATCTACAATGAGCAGTTCTTC. It is translated as CASSLLGQGIYNEQFF.

In its sample, this clonotype was seen a few times. V gene TRBV12-3 or TRBV12-4 combines with J gene TRBJ2-7; weak D call: TRBD1 (6 bases). This CDR3 is 13 amino acids long. Trimming shortened V by 1 base and J by 6 bases, and 10 bases separated the two germline ends. In DNA, the CDR3 is TGTGCCAGCAGTTTAGGGGGGCGCAGCGAGCAGTACTTC. As protein: CASSLGGRSEQYF.